These T cell receptor beta chains were read from a single sample in a study of T cell changes during pregnancy in multiple sclerosis. Sequencing used immunoSEQ multiplex PCR; TCRdb keeps in-frame clones, though not all of them. The repertoire holds more than 55,000 clones, with approximately 94% as singletons. Sequenced material: peripheral blood, taken in the third trimester of pregnancy. The receptors come from a female donor with multiple sclerosis, enrolled in a pregnancy study. CDR3s include the opening cysteine and the closing phenylalanine or tryptophan. The order of the fields is V gene, D gene, clone size, J gene, CDR3 protein, CDR3 DNA. A D gene is named only where the DNA matches it firmly. Expanded clones get a size class; other rows say once, few or many, or leave the size out.

TRBV5-1	TRBD1	-	TRBJ2-1	CASSPRTGSYNEQFF	TGCGCCAGCAGCCCCCGGACAGGCTCCTACAATGAGCAGTTCTTC
TRBV28	-	-	TRBJ1-1	CASSSQFMNTEAFF	TGTGCCAGCAGTTCACAGTTCATGAACACTGAAGCTTTCTTT
TRBV6-6	TRBD1	-	TRBJ1-5	CASSSGTVLNQPQHF	TGTGCCAGCAGTTCCGGGACAGTCCTGAATCAGCCCCAGCATTTT
TRBV6-1	-	once	TRBJ1-5	CASRGSEGQPQHF	TGTGCCTCCCGGGGGTCCGAAGGTCAGCCCCAGCATTTT
TRBV4-2	-	-	TRBJ1-1	CASSPRRANTEAFF	TGTGCCAGCAGCCCCCGCAGGGCAAACACTGAAGCTTTCTTT
TRBV5-6	-	-	TRBJ2-5	CASRLESVETQYF	TGTGCCAGCCGGCTAGAGAGTGTGGAGACCCAGTACTTC
TRBV6-4	-	few	TRBJ2-6	CASSERYEANVLTF	TGTGCCAGCAGTGAGAGGTACGAGGCCAACGTCCTGACTTTC
TRBV18	-	-	TRBJ1-1	CASSPRRVNTEAFF	TGTGCCAGCTCACCACGTAGAGTGAACACTGAAGCTTTCTTT
TRBV21-1	-	-	TRBJ1-1	CASSKSPQCQRNTEAFF	TGTGCCAGCAGCAAAAGTCCTCAGTGTCAACGAAACACTGAAGCTTTCTTT
TRBV9	-	-	TRBJ2-3	CASNAVSRGDTQYF	TGTGCCAGCAATGCCGTCTCCCGGGGAGATACGCAGTATTTT
TRBV7-7	-	once	TRBJ2-3	CASSLGLDTDTQYF	TGTGCTAGCAGCTTAGGCCTAGATACAGATACGCAGTATTTT
TRBV28	TRBD1	-	TRBJ1-4	CASSSQGIGEKLFF	TGTGCCAGCAGTTCACAGGGGATAGGTGAAAAACTGTTTTTT
TRBV5-1	-	-	TRBJ1-1	CASSPWEGDTEAFF	TGCGCCAGCAGCCCATGGGAGGGAGACACTGAAGCTTTCTTT
TRBV10-3	TRBD2	-	TRBJ2-1	CAISALAGVSPSYNEQFF	TGTGCCATCAGTGCCCTAGCGGGAGTCTCCCCCTCCTACAATGAGCAGTTCTTC
TRBV6-5	-	-	TRBJ1-1	CASSYDWNTEAFF	TGTGCCAGCAGTTACGACTGGAACACTGAAGCTTTCTTT